This is a list of T cell receptor beta chains from one sample in a study of T-cell reconstitution after alpha-beta-depleted transplantation in children. In TCRdb, the PCR reads were re-called with MiXCR into one record per CDR3 protein. The table records a few hundred thousand distinct CDR3 sequences, about 25% of them present only once. The specimen comprised PBMCs, sampled before TCRalphabeta/CD19-depleted stem cell transplant. Source of these receptors: a girl aged 2 to 10 with Fanconi anemia, due to receive a stem cell transplant. Both conserved end residues are part of each CDR3. The D gene is left open where the match is weak. Size is omitted from some rows. Given values are once, few, many or a class for expanded clones.

j_call d_call clone_size v_call cdr3_aa cdr3_nt
TRBJ2-7 - - TRBV10-3 CAIKSLTGTYEQYF TGTGCCATCAAGTCCTTAACAGGTACCTACGAGCAGTACTTC
TRBJ2-3 - many TRBV10-3 CAISELYTDTQYF TGTGCCATCAGTGAGCTGTATACAGATACGCAGTATTTT
TRBJ2-7 - many TRBV27 CASSLYASYEQYF TGTGCCAGCAGTTTATACGCAAGCTACGAGCAGTACTTC
TRBJ2-7 TRBD2 - TRBV20-1 CSARLGTTNYEQYF TGCAGTGCTAGACTAGGGACTACCAACTACGAGCAGTACTTC
TRBJ1-2 - few TRBV29-1 CSVGDRNYGYTF TGCAGCGTTGGTGACAGGAACTATGGCTACACCTTC
TRBJ1-2 - few TRBV20-1 CSASGGASLNYGYTF TGCAGTGCTAGTGGAGGAGCCAGTCTCAACTATGGCTACACCTTC
TRBJ2-7 - many TRBV29-1 CSVAWTRGRPTYEQYF TGCAGCGTTGCATGGACCCGGGGGCGACCAACCTACGAGCAGTACTTC
TRBJ2-5 - many TRBV6-4 CASSPTGSMTQYF TGTGCCAGCAGCCCGACAGGCTCGATGACCCAGTACTTC
TRBJ1-1 - many TRBV6-5 CASSYEGVTTEAFF TGTGCCAGCAGTTATGAGGGAGTCACCACTGAAGCTTTCTTT
TRBJ2-7 - many TRBV18 CASSPGSYEQYF TGTGCCAGCAGCCCGGGCTCCTACGAGCAGTACTTC
TRBJ2-5 - few TRBV21-1 CASSKVRKSTRKETQYF TGTGCCAGCAGCAAAGTACGGAAGTCAACTAGGAAAGAGACCCAGTACTTC
TRBJ2-3 - - TRBV20-1 CSAEDPGDTQYF TGCAGTGCCGAGGACCCCGGGGATACGCAGTATTTT
TRBJ2-1 - many TRBV28 CASSLFALGENEQFF TGTGCCAGCAGTCTCTTCGCATTGGGGGAGAATGAGCAGTTCTTC
TRBJ2-2 - - TRBV7-6 CASFIAGELFF TGTGCCAGCTTTATTGCCGGGGAGCTGTTTTTT
TRBJ2-7 - many TRBV20-1 CSGEIGYEQYF TGCAGTGGCGAAATCGGTTACGAGCAGTACTTC
TRBJ2-7 TRBD1 - TRBV20-1 CSAKPGQVNYEQYF TGCAGCGCTAAGCCGGGACAGGTAAACTACGAGCAGTACTTC
TRBJ2-7 - few TRBV4-1 CASSQGQQSSYEQYF TGCGCCAGCAGCCAAGGGCAGCAGAGCTCCTACGAGCAGTACTTC
TRBJ1-1 - - TRBV20-1 CSLGRTRRVNTEAFF TGCAGTCTTGGACGGACTAGACGGGTGAACACTGAAGCTTTCTTT
TRBJ2-7 - few TRBV7-8 CASSQNGYEQYF TGTGCCAGCAGCCAGAACGGCTACGAGCAGTACTTC
TRBJ2-5 - many TRBV12-3/TRBV12-4 CASSFRQVPGTQYF TGTGCCAGCAGTTTTCGACAGGTACCAGGGACCCAGTACTTC
TRBJ2-1 - many TRBV25-1 CASSDVGRPYNEQFF TGTGCCAGCAGTGATGTCGGGCGCCCGTACAATGAGCAGTTCTTC
TRBJ1-5 - many TRBV6-2/TRBV6-3 CASSYSSGVNQPQHF TGTGCCAGCAGTTACTCGAGTGGCGTCAATCAGCCCCAGCATTTT
TRBJ1-2 TRBD1 many TRBV29-1 CSVRDRAYYGYTF TGCAGCGTTAGGGACAGGGCATACTATGGCTACACCTTC
TRBJ2-5 TRBD1 few TRBV29-1 CSVIQGQETQYF TGCAGCGTTATACAGGGGCAAGAGACCCAGTACTTC
TRBJ2-7 TRBD2 - TRBV7-6 CASSLSGMGDEQYF TGTGCCAGCAGCCTGAGCGGGATGGGGGACGAGCAGTACTTC
TRBJ2-3 - many TRBV29-1 CSVEAGDSTDTQYF TGCAGCGTTGAAGCGGGAGATAGCACAGATACGCAGTATTTT
TRBJ1-3 - few TRBV4-2 CASSQDGISGNTIYF TGTGCCAGCAGCCAAGACGGGATCTCTGGAAACACCATATATTTT
TRBJ2-7 TRBD1 - TRBV18 CASSPGQGIHEQYF TGTGCCAGCTCACCCGGACAGGGGATCCACGAGCAGTACTTC
TRBJ1-2 - - TRBV7-3 CASSSQGPGYGYTF TGTGCCAGCAGCTCGCAAGGGCCGGGCTATGGCTACACCTTC
TRBJ2-3 - once TRBV3-1 CASSPVTEGGLHTQYF TGTGCCAGCAGCCCTGTTACTGAGGGCGGTCTCCATACGCAGTATTTT
TRBJ2-1 TRBD1 - TRBV7-3 CASSLWTGANEQFF TGTGCCAGCAGCCTGTGGACAGGGGCCAATGAGCAGTTCTTC
TRBJ2-2 - - TRBV29-1 CSVETPGPRTGELFF TGCAGCGTTGAGACTCCCGGGCCACGCACCGGGGAGCTGTTTTTT
TRBJ2-1 TRBD2 - TRBV6-1 CASISGGYNEQFF TGTGCCAGCATAAGCGGGGGGTACAATGAGCAGTTCTTC
TRBJ2-2 - - TRBV20-1 CSANFVGTGELFF TGCAGTGCCAATTTCGTTGGGACCGGGGAGCTGTTTTTT
TRBJ2-7 TRBD1 - TRBV4-2 CASSLIPGQGGYEQYF TGTGCCAGCAGCCTTATCCCCGGACAGGGTGGCTACGAGCAGTACTTC
TRBJ2-3 TRBD2 - TRBV19 CASSISAGGPGDTQYF TGTGCCAGTAGTATTTCCGCGGGAGGGCCGGGAGATACGCAGTATTTT
TRBJ2-3 TRBD2 many TRBV20-1 CSAATSDPSTDTQYF TGCAGTGCGGCTACTAGCGACCCTAGCACAGATACGCAGTATTTT
TRBJ2-3 TRBD2 few TRBV29-1 CSVEGASGIADTQYF TGCAGCGTTGAGGGTGCTAGCGGGATTGCAGATACGCAGTATTTT
TRBJ2-1 - few TRBV12-3/TRBV12-4 CASSLGGRSEQFF TGTGCCAGCAGTTTGGGGGGGCGGAGTGAGCAGTTCTTC
TRBJ2-1 TRBD2 - TRBV29-1 CSVEAEGLPYNEQFF TGCAGCGTTGAAGCAGAGGGACTACCCTACAATGAGCAGTTCTTC
TRBJ2-2 - few TRBV12-3/TRBV12-4 CASSLAEPNTGELFF TGTGCCAGCAGTTTAGCCGAACCAAACACCGGGGAGCTGTTTTTT
TRBJ2-1 TRBD2 many TRBV24-1 CATSDPGTSGRNEQFF TGTGCCACCAGTGATCCGGGGACTAGCGGGAGGAATGAGCAGTTCTTC
TRBJ2-7 TRBD2 - TRBV20-1 CSDPGLAHEQYF TGCAGTGACCCGGGACTAGCTCACGAGCAGTACTTC
TRBJ2-7 - - TRBV4-1 CASSQEGTYEQYF TGCGCCAGCAGCCAAGAGGGCACCTACGAGCAGTACTTC
TRBJ2-7 - - TRBV18 CASSPGKEQYF TGTGCCAGCTCACCAGGGAAAGAGCAGTACTTC
TRBJ2-1 - few TRBV29-1 CSVGLREGGAYNEQFF TGCAGCGTTGGGTTGCGGGAAGGGGGGGCCTACAATGAGCAGTTCTTC
TRBJ1-6 TRBD1 few TRBV12-3/TRBV12-4 CASSPRGQLSPLHF TGTGCCAGCAGTCCCCGGGGACAGCTATCACCCCTCCACTTT
TRBJ2-3 TRBD2 many TRBV20-1 CSARTSGGQDTQYF TGCAGTGCTAGGACTAGCGGGGGGCAAGATACGCAGTATTTT
TRBJ2-7 - - TRBV29-1 CSVELAYEQYF TGCAGCGTTGAATTAGCCTACGAGCAGTACTTC
TRBJ2-6 - - TRBV29-1 CSVEGRTAPSGANVLTF TGCAGCGTTGAAGGGAGAACAGCTCCCTCTGGGGCCAACGTCCTGACTTTC
TRBJ2-5 - many TRBV29-1 CSAKGPQETQYF TGCAGCGCTAAGGGACCCCAAGAGACCCAGTACTTC
TRBJ2-2 TRBD1 many TRBV29-1 CSHTRTGGTGELFF TGCAGCCACACGAGAACAGGGGGAACCGGGGAGCTGTTTTTT
TRBJ2-1 - - TRBV2 CASSAPTGGDYNEQFF TGTGCCAGCAGTGCACCGACAGGAGGGGATTACAATGAGCAGTTCTTC
TRBJ2-2 - - TRBV29-1 CSVIVASGSSTGELFF TGCAGCGTTATTGTCGCCTCAGGAAGCTCCACCGGGGAGCTGTTTTTT